The source of this T cell receptor beta chain is a study of T-cell memory formation after mild COVID-19. On the study more broadly: Across donors, TCR clusters were largely donor specific.

The 5'RACE method, run with constant-segment primers, produced TCR alpha and TCR beta cDNA libraries (carrying sample barcodes and UMIs). TCRdb itself ran the 5' RACE reads through MiXCR, one entry per CDR3 protein. The sample carries some 300,000 distinct CDR3 sequences, more than 20% recorded once. This clonotype was found a few times. Its antigen is unidentified. General study points: Several responding clones turned up in pre-infection memory, indicating that cross-reactive memory may have taken part.

CDR3 length: 14 residues. J gave up 3 bases and V 2 bases, and 0 bases lay outside the gene matches. In germline, CDR1 is MNHEY, CDR2 SVGEGT. Sample: PBMCs or a T cell subset sorted from them (not recorded which). This sequence joins TRBV6-2 or TRBV6-3 and TRBJ2-5, with 10 positions matching TRBD1. This clonotype was sampled from a man younger than 30 who had mild COVID-19 (a few samples of this study predate the infection). Cell type and time point are not known. CDR3 loop: CASSYGTGEETQYF. Written as DNA, the CDR3 is TGTGCCAGCAGTTACGGGACAGGGGAAGAGACCCAGTACTTC.